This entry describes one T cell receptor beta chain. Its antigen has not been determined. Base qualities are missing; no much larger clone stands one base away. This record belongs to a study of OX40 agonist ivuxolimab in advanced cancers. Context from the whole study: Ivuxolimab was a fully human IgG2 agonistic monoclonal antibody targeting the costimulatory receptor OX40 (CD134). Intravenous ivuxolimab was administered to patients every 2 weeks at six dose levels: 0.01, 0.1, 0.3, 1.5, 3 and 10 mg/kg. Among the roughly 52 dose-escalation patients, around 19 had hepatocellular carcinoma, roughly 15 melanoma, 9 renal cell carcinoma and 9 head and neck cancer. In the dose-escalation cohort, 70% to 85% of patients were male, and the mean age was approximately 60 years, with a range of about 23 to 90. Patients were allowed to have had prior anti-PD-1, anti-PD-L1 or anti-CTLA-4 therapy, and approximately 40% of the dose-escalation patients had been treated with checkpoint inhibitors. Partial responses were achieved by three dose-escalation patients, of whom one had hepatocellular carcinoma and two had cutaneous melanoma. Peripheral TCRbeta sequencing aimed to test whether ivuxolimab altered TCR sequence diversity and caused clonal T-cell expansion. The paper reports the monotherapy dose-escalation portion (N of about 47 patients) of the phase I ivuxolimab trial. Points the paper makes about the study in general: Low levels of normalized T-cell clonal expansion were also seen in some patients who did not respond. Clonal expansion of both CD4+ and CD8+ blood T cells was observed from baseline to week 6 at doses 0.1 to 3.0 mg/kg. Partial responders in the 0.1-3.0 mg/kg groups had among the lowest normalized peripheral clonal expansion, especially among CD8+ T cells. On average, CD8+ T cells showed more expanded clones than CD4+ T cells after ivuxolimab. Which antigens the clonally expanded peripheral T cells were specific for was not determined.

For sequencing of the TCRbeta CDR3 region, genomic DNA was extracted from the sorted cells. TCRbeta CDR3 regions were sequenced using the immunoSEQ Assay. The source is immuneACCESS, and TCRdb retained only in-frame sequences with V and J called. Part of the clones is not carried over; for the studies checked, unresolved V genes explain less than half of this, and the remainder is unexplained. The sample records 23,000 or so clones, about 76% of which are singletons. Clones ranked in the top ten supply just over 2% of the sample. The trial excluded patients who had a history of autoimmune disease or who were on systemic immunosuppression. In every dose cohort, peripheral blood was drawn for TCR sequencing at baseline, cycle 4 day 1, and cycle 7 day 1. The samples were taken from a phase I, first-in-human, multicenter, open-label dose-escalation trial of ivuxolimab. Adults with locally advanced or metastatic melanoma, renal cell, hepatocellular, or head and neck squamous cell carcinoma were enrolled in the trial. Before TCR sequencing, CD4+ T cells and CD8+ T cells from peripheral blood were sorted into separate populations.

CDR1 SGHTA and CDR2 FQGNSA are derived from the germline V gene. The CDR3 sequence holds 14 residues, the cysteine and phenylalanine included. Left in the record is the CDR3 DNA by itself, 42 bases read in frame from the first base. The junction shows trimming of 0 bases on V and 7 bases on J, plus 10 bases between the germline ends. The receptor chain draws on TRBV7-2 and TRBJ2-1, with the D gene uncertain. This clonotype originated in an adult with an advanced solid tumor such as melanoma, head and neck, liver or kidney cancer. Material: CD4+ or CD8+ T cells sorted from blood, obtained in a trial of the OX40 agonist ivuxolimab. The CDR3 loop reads CASSLASTENEQFF. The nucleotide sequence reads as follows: TGTGCCAGCAGCTTAGCGTCAACGGAGAATGAGCAGTTCTTC.